These T cell receptor beta chains were read from a single sample in a study of Graves' ophthalmopathy and Graves' hyperthyroidism. MiXCR, applied by TCRdb to the multiplex PCR reads, yields one record per CDR3 protein. The sample has about 740,000 distinct CDR3 sequences; roughly 41% are singletons. The specimen sequenced was peripheral blood. The receptors come from an adult man with Graves' ophthalmopathy. The CDR3 runs from the conserved cysteine through the conserved F or W. The order of the fields is clone size, J gene, D gene, V gene, CDR3 DNA, CDR3 protein. D genes are given only for firm matches. Part of the rows lack a size; the others show once, few, many or a class for expanded clones.

size: many; J: TRBJ1-2; D: .; V: TRBV20-1; DNA: TGCAGCGGCAGGGGCTTGACGAGCTACACCTTC; CDR3: CSGRGLTSYTF
size: .; J: TRBJ1-5; D: TRBD1; V: TRBV20-1; DNA: TGCAGTGCTATCCGACCGGGACAGGCAAATAATCAGCCCCAGCATTTT; CDR3: CSAIRPGQANNQPQHF
size: many; J: TRBJ2-6; D: .; V: TRBV10-1; DNA: TGCGCCAGCAGTGACACGTACCCGCAGGGTGGATCTGGGGCCAACGTCCTGACTTTC; CDR3: CASSDTYPQGGSGANVLTF
size: many; J: TRBJ1-6; D: .; V: TRBV10-3; DNA: TGTGCCATCAGTGACAGGGACGTTAAACATTCACCCCTCCACTTT; CDR3: CAISDRDVKHSPLHF
size: many; J: TRBJ1-5; D: .; V: TRBV2; DNA: TGTGCCAGCAGTGAAGGCAGCGGTAGGGAGCCCCAGCATTTT; CDR3: CASSEGSGREPQHF
size: few; J: TRBJ1-5; D: TRBD1; V: TRBV19; DNA: TGTGCCAGTAGGACAGGGAGCGCATCAAATCAGCCCCAGCATTTT; CDR3: CASRTGSASNQPQHF
size: .; J: TRBJ1-2; D: TRBD1; V: TRBV7-2; DNA: TGCGCCAGCAGCCACCCCTGGGGGGACAGGGACTATGGCTACACCTTC; CDR3: CASSHPWGDRDYGYTF
size: few; J: TRBJ2-7; D: .; V: TRBV20-1; DNA: TGCAGGGCTGACGAGGGGCAATGGGAGCAGTACTTC; CDR3: CRADEGQWEQYF
size: .; J: TRBJ2-7; D: TRBD1; V: TRBV20-1; DNA: TGCAGTGCTAGAGGGGACAGTAGGCTGAGGGAGCAGTACTTC; CDR3: CSARGDSRLREQYF
size: .; J: TRBJ1-1; D: TRBD1; V: TRBV12-3/TRBV12-4; DNA: TGTGCCAGCAGAAAGGACAGGGGGCTAGAAGCTTTCTTT; CDR3: CASRKDRGLEAFF
size: .; J: TRBJ1-3; D: .; V: TRBV6-1; DNA: TGTGCCAGCAGTGAAAAGGGGGGGAACGATGGCTACACCATATATTTT; CDR3: CASSEKGGNDGYTIYF
size: .; J: TRBJ2-6; D: .; V: TRBV12-3/TRBV12-4; DNA: TGTGCCAGCAGTGAGAAAGACTCTGGGGCCAACGTCCTGACTTTC; CDR3: CASSEKDSGANVLTF